The 19 T cell receptor beta chains below all came from one sample that was sequenced in a study of neoadjuvant anti-PD-1 for oral cavity cancer. Repertoires were generated with immunoSEQ multiplex PCR, while TCRdb's copy carries only in-frame clones and drops some. The sample shows about 62,000 clones, roughly 80% of them seen only once. The material was PBMCs, obtained before nivolumab (anti-PD-1) treatment. These receptors originate from a person between 35 and 79 years old with oral cavity squamous cell carcinoma.

The V call is TRBV29-1, the J call TRBJ1-5; 7 nucleotides agree with TRBD1. J lost 6 bases, V lost 2 bases, and 7 bases had no gene match. This CDR3 contains 14 residues. From germline, CDR1 is SQVTM and CDR2 ANQGSEA. CDR3 nucleotides: TGCAGCGTTGAAATTGGAGGGGGCGGTCAGCCCCAGCATTTT. Its protein product is CSVEIGGGGQPQHF.

This clone is a singleton in its sample. The rearrangement links TRBV19 to TRBJ2-1, with 7 nucleotides matching TRBD2. Germline CDR1 reads LNHDA; CDR2 reads SQIVND (reference sequence). The CDR3 extends over 15 amino acids. Trimming took 9 bases from V and 0 from J; bases not matched to a gene: 8. The CDR3 DNA reads as TGTGCCAGAACACGGACTAGTATCTCCTACAATGAGCAGTTCTTC. Protein sequence: CARTRTSISYNEQFF. Using reference TRBV19 and TRBJ2-1 for the parts outside the CDR3, the full variable domain is DGGITQSPKYLFRKEGQNVTLSCEQNLNHDAMYWYRQDPGQGLRLIYYSQIVNDFQKGDIAEGYSVSREKKESFPLTVTSAQKNPTAFYLCARTRTSISYNEQFFGPGTRLTVL.

V is TRBV6-1 and J is TRBJ1-1; TRBD1 agrees at 7 bases. This CDR3 has 13 residues. The V gene end was trimmed by 6 bases and the J gene end by 3 bases; junction bases not matched to a gene: 4. Germline assignment: CDR1 MNHNS and CDR2 SASEGT. The CDR3 here is CASRYDRDTEAFF. CDR3 in DNA: TGTGCCAGCAGATACGACAGGGACACTGAAGCTTTCTTT.

This clone appeared a single time. V and J are TRBV7-6 and TRBJ2-2; maybe TRBD1 (6 bases). V shed 5 bases and J shed 3 bases, with 16 bases lying between them. Germline CDR1 and CDR2: SGHVS and FNYEAQ. This CDR3 region has 16 residues. CDR3 bases: TGTGCCAGCAGCATCAGACAGGTTGGGGACACCGGGGAGCTGTTTTTT. Its translation is CASSIRQVGDTGELFF.

The V call is TRBV6-1, the J call TRBJ2-1; 7 bases are shared with TRBD2. CDR1 is MNHNS and CDR2 is SASEGT in the germline V gene. V gave up 1 base and J gave up 6 bases; unmatched junction bases: 15. The CDR3 runs to 18 residues. The CDR3 nucleotides are TGTGCCAGCAGTGAAGGCTGGGGACCCCGGGGGGACGGCAATGAGCAGTTCTTC. Its protein is CASSEGWGPRGDGNEQFF.

The chain links TRBV5-1 to TRBJ2-7, with TRBD1 matching over 7 bases. The CDR3 contains 15 residues. The trim removed 4 bases at V and 6 bases at J, leaving 13 bases unmatched. Germline values: CDR1 SGHRS, CDR2 YFSETQ. The CDR3: CASSAPGQKIAEQYF. The CDR3 coding sequence is TGCGCCAGCAGCGCTCCGGGACAGAAAATTGCCGAGCAGTACTTC.

The V and J genes are TRBV4-1 and TRBJ2-1, with D possibly matching TRBD2 (6 bases). Germline V gene sequence: CDR1 MGHRA, CDR2 YSYEKL. CDR3 length: 17 residues. V dropped 2 bases and J dropped 4 bases, with 18 bases sitting between them. The CDR3 region has the DNA TGCGCCAGCAGCCAACGTATAGGGGACTCACCTTACAATGAGCAGTTCTTC. Its protein product is CASSQRIGDSPYNEQFF.

The chain has TRBV28 and TRBJ1-5; no reliable D call. The CDR3 has 15 amino acids. V gave up 5 bases and J gave up 1 base, with 12 bases separating them. Germline-derived CDR1 and CDR2 are MDHEN and SYDVKM. CDR3 region: CASSRMLHSNQPQHF. CDR3 in DNA: TGTGCCAGCAGTAGAATGCTGCACAGCAATCAGCCCCAGCATTTT.

This chain links TRBV10-1 with TRBJ2-7; 9 bases map to TRBD2. From germline, CDR1 is WNHNN and CDR2 SYGVQD (reference sequence). The V segment lost 3 bases and the J segment 6 bases; nucleotides outside the gene matches: 6. The CDR3 length is 14 residues. CDR3: CASSEDAGGSEQYF. As DNA, the CDR3 is TGCGCCAGCAGTGAAGATGCGGGAGGGAGCGAGCAGTACTTC.

This rearrangement joins TRBV7-3 to TRBJ2-3, with D possibly matching TRBD2 (5 bases). Germline V gives CDR1 SGHTA, CDR2 FQGTGA. CDR3 length: 15 amino acids. Trimming stripped 5 bases from V and 4 bases from J, with 16 bases between. DNA of the CDR3: TGTGCCAGCAGCCCGTCCGGGAAGGCCCCAGATACGCAGTATTTT. This sequence encodes CASSPSGKAPDTQYF.

The chain couples TRBV7-2 to TRBJ2-1, with D uncertain. Trimming pared 6 bases from V and 4 bases from J, leaving 10 bases between. The CDR3 sequence is 13 residues long. Germline-derived CDR1 and CDR2 are SGHTA and FQGNSA. CDR3 protein: CASSIPGYNEQFF. As DNA, the CDR3 is TGTGCCAGCAGTATCCCAGGATACAATGAGCAGTTCTTC.

V and J are TRBV5-1 and TRBJ2-6; the match to TRBD1 covers 10 bases. This CDR3 has 17 amino acids. V lost 5 bases, J lost 4 bases, and 9 bases stayed unmatched. The germline V gene encodes CDR1 SGHRS and CDR2 YFSETQ. DNA of the CDR3: TGCGCCAGCAGATCCGGGACAGGGGTCTCAGGGGCCAACGTCCTGACTTTC. It yields the protein CASRSGTGVSGANVLTF.

Only one count was recorded for this clone. The chain uses TRBV4-1 and TRBJ1-2, with D perhaps matching TRBD1 (6 bases). From germline, CDR1 is MGHRA and CDR2 YSYEKL. With 0 bases removed from V and 1 base from J, the gap between germline ends came to 9 bases. This CDR3 is built from 15 residues. The CDR3 nucleotides read TGCGCCAGCAGCCAAGACGGACAGATTAACTATGGCTACACCTTC. Its translation: CASSQDGQINYGYTF.

The chain links TRBV10-2 to TRBJ2-1, with 10 bases that match TRBD2. The CDR3 length is 18 residues. J lost 3 bases, V lost 0 bases, and 8 bases had no gene match. Germline V gives CDR1 WSHSY, CDR2 SAAADI. CDR3 sequence (DNA): TGCGCCAGCAGTGAGTCCGGGCTAGCGGGGGTTAACTACAATGAGCAGTTCTTC. This translates into CASSESGLAGVNYNEQFF.

The chain has TRBV29-1 and TRBJ2-2; 8 positions agree with TRBD1. This CDR3 contains 13 residues. The ends lost 6 bases at V and 1 base at J; junction bases unmatched: 1. Germline CDR1 and CDR2: SQVTM and ANQGSEA. CDR3 sequence reads: CSVGTGNTGELFF. CDR3 bases: TGCAGCGTGGGGACAGGGAACACCGGGGAGCTGTTTTTT.

The V and J genes are TRBV19 and TRBJ1-5; TRBD1 matches 8 bases. J lost 7 bases, V lost 2 bases, and 7 bases had no gene match. CDR3 length: 15 residues. CDR1 LNHDA and CDR2 SQIVND come from the germline V gene (reference sequence). CDR3 sequence (DNA): TGTGCCAGTAGTATACAGGCAGGGGGCCGGCAGCCCCAGCATTTT. Residues: CASSIQAGGRQPQHF.

This clone showed up just a few times. The chain is built from TRBV4-1 and TRBJ2-7; 7 nucleotides agree with TRBD1. The junction had 1 base not matched to a gene; V was cut back by 5 bases and J by 0 bases. In germline, CDR1 is MGHRA, CDR2 YSYEKL. The CDR3 has 13 residues. CDR3 nucleotides: TGCGCCAGCAGCTGGGACAGCTCCTACGAGCAGTACTTC. It yields the protein CASSWDSSYEQYF.

V gene TRBV5-1 combines with J gene TRBJ2-7; D is possibly TRBD2 (5 bases). This CDR3 is 15 amino acids long. From germline, CDR1 is SGHRS and CDR2 YFSETQ. Trimming took off 6 bases at V and 4 bases at J, with 20 bases between the two ends. CDR3 DNA sequence: TGCGCCAGCAAGGAACGGGATCCCCCGGCTTACGAGCAGTACTTC. It specifies CASKERDPPAYEQYF.

V gene TRBV15 combines with J gene TRBJ1-2; TRBD1 is a possible D gene (5 bases). The CDR3 is 15 residues long. The V end was cut by 2 bases, the J end by 6 bases, with 16 bases between. Germline V lookup: CDR1 LNHNV, CDR2 YYDKDF (reference sequence). The CDR3 region is CATSRFEAGRDGYTF. CDR3 coding DNA: TGTGCCACCAGCAGATTCGAGGCGGGGCGAGATGGCTACACCTTC.